A single sample is the source of the 2 T cell receptor beta chains below, sequenced in a study of PD-1 blockade in classical Hodgkin lymphoma (dated by TCRdb to 2018 to 2020). Library method: the immunoSEQ multiplex PCR assay. Held by TCRdb, this immuneACCESS table contains in-frame sequences only and omits some clones. Under half of the omission traces to an unresolved V gene where checked; the cause of the rest is unknown. The sample has about 30,000 clones on record, 55% to 75% of them singletons. The biggest ten clones account for 13% to 15% of the sample. Read against the paper, the sample's time point label means: cycle 2 day 1 (C2D1) of nivolumab. Every trial patient had relapsed following autologous stem cell transplantation, and prior brentuximab vedotin exposure was what differed among cohorts A, B and C. The sample here was peripheral blood mononuclear cells (PBMCs), taken before the second cycle of nivolumab. The receptors derive from a human donor with classical Hodgkin lymphoma.

At least ten counts were recorded for this clone. The identical CDR3 is also encoded by other nucleotide sequences in the sample. The chain employs TRBV4-2 and TRBJ2-3; weak D call: TRBD1 (6 bases). Germline CDR1 reads LGHNA; CDR2 reads YNFKEQ. The CDR3 spans 14 residues. V was shortened by 1 base and J by 3 bases, with 8 bases between the two germline ends. The CDR3 DNA sequence: TGTGCCAGCAGCCAAGGTAGGGGGACAGATACGCAGTATTTT. Amino acid sequence: CASSQGRGTDTQYF.

V gene TRBV28 combines with J gene TRBJ2-2; 7 nucleotides agree with TRBD1. The CDR3 runs 12 residues. CDR1 MDHEN and CDR2 SYDVKM come from the germline V gene. V gave up 10 bases and J gave up 6 bases; unmatched junction bases: 5. The CDR3 nucleotides read TGTGCCACCGCCGGGACAGCCGGGGAGCTGTTTTTT. It encodes CATAGTAGELFF.